Each of the 27 T cell receptor beta chains below was sequenced from the same sample in a study of coeliac disease. Produced via immunoSEQ multiplex PCR; TCRdb's table is partial and in-frame only. Of about 2,200 clones listed, 61% were seen once; the top ten hold 9% to 9.5%. The sample was lamina propria lymphocytes from the gut. The receptors derive from a woman between 25 and 40 years old with active celiac disease.

This clone was seen a few times. The chain couples TRBV6-5 to TRBJ2-7; 7 nucleotides align to TRBD2. The V segment lost 6 bases and the J segment 4 bases; nucleotides outside the gene matches: 9. This CDR3 is 14 amino acids long. Germline V CDR1 and CDR2: MNHEY, SVGAGI. The CDR3 bases are TGTGCCAGCAGCAGCGGGACGGAAGTTTACGAGCAGTACTTC. Translating it yields CASSSGTEVYEQYF.

V and J are TRBV5-1 and TRBJ1-1, with 10 bases aligning to TRBD1. With V trimmed by 0 bases and J by 2 bases, 7 bases remained unmatched. The CDR3 is made up of 17 amino acids. Germline assignment: CDR1 SGHRS and CDR2 YFSETQ. The CDR3 region has the DNA TGCGCCAGCAGCTTGGTCCCGGGACAGGGGAAAAACACTGAAGCTTTCTTT. Translating it yields CASSLVPGQGKNTEAFF.

The chain has TRBV27 and TRBJ1-2, with D possibly TRBD1 on 6 matching bases. V lost 6 bases and J 3 bases, leaving 17 bases between the germline ends. This CDR3 comprises 15 residues. CDR1 is MNHEY and CDR2 is SMNVEV in the germline V gene (reference sequence). CDR3 DNA: TGTGCCAGCAGCCCCATACAGGGCGTCGACTATGGCTACACCTTC. Translating it yields CASSPIQGVDYGYTF.

V usage is TRBV7-9 and J usage is TRBJ2-5, with 7 bases that match TRBD2. The ends lost 1 base at V and 5 bases at J; junction bases unmatched: 10. The germline gives CDR1 SEHNR, CDR2 FQNEAQ (reference sequence). The CDR3 consists of 16 residues. CDR3 nucleotides: TGTGCCAGCAGCTTAGGAGCAGCGGGGAATGCGGAGACCCAGTACTTC. Translated, it gives CASSLGAAGNAETQYF.

The V and J genes are TRBV28 and TRBJ1-5; TRBD1 matches at 8 bases. Germline values: CDR1 MDHEN, CDR2 SYDVKM. J gave up 6 bases and V 1 base, and 8 bases lay outside the gene matches. This CDR3 is built from 16 residues. The CDR3 sequence is CASSLYRGGSGQPQHF. CDR3 in DNA: TGTGCCAGCAGTTTATACAGGGGGGGTAGCGGTCAGCCCCAGCATTTT.

The rearrangement links TRBV14 to TRBJ2-4, with 8 nucleotides matching TRBD1. The CDR3 contains 14 residues. The J segment lost 9 bases and the V segment lost 3 bases, leaving 7 bases of the junction unmatched. From germline, CDR1 is SGHDN and CDR2 FVKESK. CDR3 in amino acids: CASSHRTGHPIQYF. The CDR3 DNA reads TGTGCCAGCAGCCATCGGACAGGGCATCCCATTCAGTACTTC.

By frequency in the sample, this clone is large (0.1 to 1%). The chain employs TRBV27 and TRBJ1-3; 7 nucleotides agree with TRBD1. Per germline, CDR1 MNHEY and CDR2 SMNVEV (reference sequence). V shed 5 bases, J shed 0 bases, and the junction held 7 bases outside the gene matches. This CDR3 region has 16 residues. CDR3: CASSQGQPYSGNTIYF. The CDR3 DNA reads TGTGCCAGCAGTCAGGGACAGCCCTACTCTGGAAACACCATATATTTT.

This chain joins TRBV10-1 and TRBJ2-3, with TRBD1 identical over 7 bases. Germline values: CDR1 WNHNN, CDR2 SYGVQD (reference sequence). The CDR3 totals 14 residues. Trimming at V came to 1 base and at J to 4 bases, leaving 2 bases not matched to a gene. CDR3 sequence: CASSEFRGSDTQYF. Here the CDR3 DNA reads TGCGCCAGCAGTGAGTTCAGGGGGTCAGATACGCAGTATTTT.

The genes are TRBV7-9 and TRBJ2-2, with 8 nucleotides matching TRBD1. The CDR3 has 16 residues. Germline V gives CDR1 SEHNR, CDR2 FQNEAQ (reference sequence). With 4 bases clipped from V and 6 bases from J, the junction kept 10 bases outside the gene matches. The CDR3, as DNA: TGTGCCAGCAGCTCGACAGGGGAGTTAGGCCCCGGGGAGCTGTTTTTT. It specifies CASSSTGELGPGELFF.

V is TRBV27 and J is TRBJ1-1; D might be TRBD1 (5 bases). V was clipped by 6 bases and J by 8 bases, with 13 bases between them. In germline, CDR1 is MNHEY, CDR2 SMNVEV (reference sequence). The CDR3 has 12 residues. The CDR3 nucleotides read TGTGCCAGCAGCTCTAGGGGTAGGGAAGCTTTCTTT. Its protein product is CASSSRGREAFF.

The chain couples TRBV9 to TRBJ1-1, with D possibly being TRBD1 (6 bases). Germline V gene lookup returns CDR1 SGDLS and CDR2 YYNGEE. V was shortened by 0 bases and J by 8 bases, with 11 bases between the two germline ends. The CDR3 has 13 amino acids. The CDR3 loop is CASSVAPDREAFF. CDR3 nucleotide sequence: TGTGCCAGCAGCGTAGCCCCCGACAGGGAAGCTTTCTTT.

This clone was recorded a few times. The genes are TRBV30 and TRBJ2-7; possibly TRBD1 for D (5 bases). Trimming shortened V by 1 base and J by 2 bases, and 12 bases separated the two germline ends. This CDR3 region has 14 residues. The germline CDR1 and CDR2 sequences are GTSNPN and SVGIG (reference sequence). The DNA for the CDR3 is TGTGCCTGGAGTGAGCTGAACAGGCCCTACGAGCAGTACTTC. Amino acid sequence: CAWSELNRPYEQYF.

V and J are TRBV4-3 and TRBJ2-7; the D is unclear. Germline CDR1 reads LGHNA; CDR2 reads YSLEER. Trimming removed 2 bases at V and 5 bases at J, with 4 bases between. The CDR3 runs 11 residues. CDR3 residues: CASSQYNEQYF. CDR3 DNA sequence: TGCGCCAGCAGCCAATACAACGAGCAGTACTTC.

The V gene is TRBV11-2, the J gene TRBJ2-2, with 10 positions matching TRBD2. The ends lost 5 bases at V and 3 bases at J; junction bases unmatched: 15. The CDR3 covers 19 residues. Germline CDR1 and CDR2: SGHAT and FQNNGV. The CDR3 here is CASSPTGTSAQRYTGELFF. The CDR3 nucleotides are TGTGCCAGCAGCCCTACCGGGACTAGCGCCCAACGGTACACCGGGGAGCTGTTTTTT.

The chain recombines TRBV7-7 with TRBJ1-2; D is undetermined. CDR1 and CDR2 from the germline V gene are SSHAT and FNYEAQ (reference sequence). V shed 5 bases and J shed 5 bases, with 24 bases lying between them. This CDR3 spans 17 amino acids. The CDR3 DNA reads TGTGCCAGCAGCCCGATAAAAGGCCTTCTCAGGAGGTATGGCTACACCTTC. It encodes CASSPIKGLLRRYGYTF.

The V call is TRBV6-5, the J call TRBJ1-1; D is perhaps TRBD1 (6 bases). Germline assignment: CDR1 MNHEY and CDR2 SVGAGI. V lost 6 bases and J lost 1, with 9 bases in between. The CDR3 extends over 13 amino acids. The CDR3 spells CASRIQGNTEAFF. The DNA of the CDR3 is TGTGCCAGCAGAATACAGGGGAACACTGAAGCTTTCTTT.

The CDR3 protein is CASSGGVVDSLLGEQFF. DNA for the CDR3: TGTGCCAGCAGTGGGGGGGTAGTGGACTCCCTTTTAGGTGAGCAGTTCTTC. The rearrangement joins TRBV6-1 to TRBJ2-1, with a tentative D call TRBD2 (6 bases). Trimming removed 4 bases from V and 9 bases from J, with 25 bases in between. From germline, CDR1 is MNHNS and CDR2 SASEGT. The CDR3 spans 17 residues.

This chain uses TRBV5-1 with TRBJ2-3, with TRBD2 matching 9 bases. Germline lookup yields CDR1 SGHRS and CDR2 YFSETQ. The CDR3 extends over 16 amino acids. Losses at the gene ends were 6 bases for V and 2 bases for J; bases not matched to a gene: 10. The CDR3 coding sequence is TGCGCCAGCACAAACCCAGCGGGAGGCTACACAGATACGCAGTATTTT. Its translation is CASTNPAGGYTDTQYF.

This clone was seen just once. This chain uses TRBV7-8 with TRBJ1-1; 7 nucleotides line up with TRBD1. CDR1 and CDR2 (germline): SGHVS, FQNEAQ. With 5 bases clipped from V and 0 bases from J, the junction kept 6 bases outside the gene matches. CDR3 length: 15 residues. The CDR3 DNA is TGTGCCAGCAGCCCAAGGGGACAGTTGAACACTGAAGCTTTCTTT. Translating it yields CASSPRGQLNTEAFF.

This clone has more than one count but fewer than ten. This rearrangement joins TRBV4-2 to TRBJ1-2; 7 nucleotides line up with TRBD1. Germline loops: CDR1 LGHNA, CDR2 YNFKEQ. The CDR3 covers 16 residues. The ends lost 0 bases at V and 8 bases at J; junction bases unmatched: 12. The CDR3 region is CASSQEKIGTAEGYTF. The CDR3 DNA sequence: TGTGCCAGCAGCCAAGAGAAAATAGGGACAGCCGAAGGCTACACCTTC.

In regard to this clone: Relative to the germline gene, one junction end is altered; a read error may explain this. The chain recombines TRBV2 with TRBJ2-3; a possible D gene is TRBD2 (6 bases). The CDR3 has 14 amino acids. Germline-derived CDR1 and CDR2 are SNHLY and FYNNEI. The CDR3 is CASKEARGTGTQYF. The CDR3 coding sequence is TGTGCCAGCAAGGAGGCGCGGGGTACAGGTACGCAGTATTTT. Drawing the rest from reference TRBV2 and TRBJ2-3, the complete variable domain is EPEVTQTPSHQVTQMGQEVILRCVPISNHLYFYWYRQILGQKVEFLVSFYNNEISEKSEIFDDQFSVERPDGSNFTLKIRSTKLEDSAMYFCASKEARGTGTQYFGPGTRLTVL.

The rearrangement joins TRBV30 to TRBJ1-1, with a tentative D call TRBD1 (5 bases). Looked up from germline, CDR1 is GTSNPN and CDR2 is SVGIG (reference sequence). V was clipped by 5 bases and J by 6 bases, with 10 bases between them. The CDR3 is 11 amino acids. The chain's CDR3 is CAWGGGAEAFF. CDR3 nucleotide sequence: TGTGCCTGGGGCGGGGGGGCTGAAGCTTTCTTT.

This clone has a single count. The chain uses TRBV30 and TRBJ1-1, with unresolved D. The CDR3 contains 16 residues. Deletions cut 8 bases from V and 0 bases from J, with 22 bases between. Germline CDR1 and CDR2: GTSNPN and SVGIG (reference sequence). In nucleotides, the CDR3 is TGTGCCCTCAGCCGGGTTTCGTTGATGATGAACACTGAAGCTTTCTTT. This sequence encodes CALSRVSLMMNTEAFF.

The V gene is TRBV6-5, the J gene TRBJ1-2; 9 positions agree with TRBD1. This CDR3 has 15 residues. V was pared by 4 bases and J by 2 bases, with 5 bases of the junction left unmatched. Germline CDR1 reads MNHEY; CDR2 reads SVGAGI. This CDR3 reads CASSFLGTGNYGYTF. In nucleotides, the CDR3 is TGTGCCAGCAGTTTCTTGGGGACAGGGAACTATGGCTACACCTTC.

The chain has TRBV5-1 and TRBJ1-2, with a possible D match to TRBD1 (5 bases). The CDR3 covers 15 residues. Trimming removed 4 bases from V and 8 bases from J, with 21 bases in between. In germline, CDR1 is SGHRS, CDR2 YFSETQ. The CDR3 DNA sequence: TGCGCCAGCAGCCCGGATCCGGGGACCGGGGGAGGCTACACCTTC. Translating it yields CASSPDPGTGGGYTF.

The chain combines TRBV5-1 with TRBJ2-3; 8 nucleotides match TRBD1. CDR3 length equals 18 residues. Germline trimming cut 4 bases from V and 3 bases from J; bases unmatched to any gene: 16. The germline V gene has CDR1 SGHRS and CDR2 YFSETQ. This CDR3 is CASSPTQGALGRTDTQYF. CDR3 in DNA: TGCGCCAGCAGCCCAACCCAGGGGGCGCTAGGAAGAACAGATACGCAGTATTTT.

This sequence joins TRBV2 and TRBJ1-5; 9 nucleotides agree with TRBD1. From germline, CDR1 is SNHLY and CDR2 FYNNEI. Trimming took 3 bases from V and 4 from J; bases not matched to a gene: 4. The CDR3 consists of 15 residues. The CDR3 is CASSEGDRANQPQHF. The CDR3 DNA reads TGTGCCAGCAGTGAGGGGGACAGGGCGAATCAGCCCCAGCATTTT. The variable domain in full, completed from reference TRBV2 and TRBJ1-5, reads EPEVTQTPSHQVTQMGQEVILRCVPISNHLYFYWYRQILGQKVEFLVSFYNNEISEKSEIFDDQFSVERPDGSNFTLKIRSTKLEDSAMYFCASSEGDRANQPQHFGDGTRLSIL.